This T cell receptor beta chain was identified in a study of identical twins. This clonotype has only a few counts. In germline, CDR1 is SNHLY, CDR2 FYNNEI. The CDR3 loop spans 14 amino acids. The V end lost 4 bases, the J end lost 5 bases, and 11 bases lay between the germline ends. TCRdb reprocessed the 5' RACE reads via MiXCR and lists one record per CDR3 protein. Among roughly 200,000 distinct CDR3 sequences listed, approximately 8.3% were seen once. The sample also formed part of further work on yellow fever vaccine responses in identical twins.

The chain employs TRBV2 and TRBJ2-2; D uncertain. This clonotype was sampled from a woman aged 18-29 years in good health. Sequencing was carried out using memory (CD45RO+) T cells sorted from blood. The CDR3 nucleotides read TGTGCCAGCAGTGTTGAAGTGGGAACCGGGGAGCTGTTTTTT. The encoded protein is CASSVEVGTGELFF.